What follows is one T cell receptor beta chain and its context. Its target is unknown. This record belongs to a study of CD8 T cell repertoires and HIV-1 epitope variants. Study details: Separate wells received one of Twenty-five Gag or Nef variant peptides. Tested: three Gag epitope families, Nef HW9 and YT9. Controls were a CMV, EBV and flu pool, Ebola AY9, and no peptide.

Germline lookup yields CDR1 MNHNY and CDR2 SVGAGI (reference sequence). CDR3 size: 14 residues. The J segment lost 5 bases and the V segment lost 4 bases, leaving 5 bases of the junction unmatched. On the immunoSEQ platform, TCR beta CDR3s were sequenced at survey depth. The repertoire was sequenced with immunoSEQ multiplex PCR; TCRdb's copy has only in-frame clones and lacks some. The table shows over 6,000 clones, with roughly 70% occurring only once. This TCR derives from a male donor with HIV. The gene calls are TRBV6-6 and TRBJ2-1; 7 bases agree with TRBD1. The sequencing input was cultured CD8+ T cells derived from PBMCs. The CDR3 region is CASSFRDRDNEQFF. Written as DNA, the CDR3 is TGTGCCAGCAGTTTCCGGGACAGAGACAATGAGCAGTTCTTC.